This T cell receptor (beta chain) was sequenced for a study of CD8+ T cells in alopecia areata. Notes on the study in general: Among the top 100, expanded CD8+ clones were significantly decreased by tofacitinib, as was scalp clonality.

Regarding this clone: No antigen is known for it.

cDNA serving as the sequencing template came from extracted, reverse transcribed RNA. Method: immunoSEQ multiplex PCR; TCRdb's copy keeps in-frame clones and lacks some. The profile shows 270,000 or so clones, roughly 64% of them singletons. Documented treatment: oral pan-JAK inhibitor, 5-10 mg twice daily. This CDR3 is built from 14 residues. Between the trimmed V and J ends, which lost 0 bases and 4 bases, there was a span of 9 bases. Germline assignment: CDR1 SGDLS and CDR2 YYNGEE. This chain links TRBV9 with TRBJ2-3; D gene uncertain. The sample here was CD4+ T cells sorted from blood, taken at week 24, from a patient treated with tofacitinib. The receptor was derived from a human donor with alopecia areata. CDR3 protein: CASSVVWFADTQYF. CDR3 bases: TGTGCCAGCAGCGTAGTATGGTTTGCAGATACGCAGTATTTT.